One sample yielded the 12 T cell receptor beta chains listed below, sequenced in a study of beta chain features in type 1 diabetes. TCRB transcripts that were expressed got sequenced, as all of the isolated RNA had been reverse transcribed. The repertoire was sequenced with immunoSEQ multiplex PCR; TCRdb's copy has only in-frame clones and lacks some. Seen here are 250,000 to 300,000 clones, approximately 8% observed once, and the top ten hold roughly 0.94%. The sequenced sample was central memory CD4+ T cells from blood. These receptor sequences come from a young woman in good health.

In its sample, this clone was seen many times. The CDR3 DNA is TGCGCCAGCAGCTTGGAGCGCGGGGACAATGAGCAGTTCTTC. Its protein is CASSLERGDNEQFF. The chain employs TRBV5-1 and TRBJ2-1; possible D gene TRBD2, 6 bases. Germline CDR1 is SGHRS and CDR2 is YFSETQ. The CDR3 contains 14 residues. V was clipped by 0 bases and J by 5 bases, with 9 bases between them.

The table lists this clone with a few counts. The gene calls are TRBV5-6 and TRBJ1-5, with a tentative D call TRBD1 (5 bases). CDR1 is SGHDT and CDR2 is YYEEEE in the germline V gene. This CDR3 spans 15 amino acids. Trimming removed 1 base at V and 9 bases at J, with 17 bases between. CDR3 bases: TGTGCCAGCAGCTTGAGGGGACTCCGCGGAATGCCCCAGCATTTT. Translation: CASSLRGLRGMPQHF.

This clone was found a few times. The chain combines TRBV23-1 with TRBJ2-2; D might be TRBD1 (6 bases). TRBV23-1 is annotated as an ORF whose role is uncertain. The length of the CDR3 is 16 residues. The V end lost 0 bases, the J end lost 5 bases, and 13 bases lay between the germline ends. CDR3 sequence reads: CASSQSTQGRTGELFF. CDR3 DNA sequence: TGCGCCAGCAGTCAATCTACACAGGGAAGGACCGGGGAGCTGTTTTTT.

The chain combines TRBV6-1 with TRBJ2-1; D possibly corresponds to TRBD2 (6 bases). The CDR3 consists of 13 residues. V was trimmed by 0 bases and J by 15 bases, leaving 15 bases between them. CDR1 and CDR2 from the germline V gene are MNHNS and SASEGT. In DNA, the CDR3 is TGTGCCAGCAGTGAAGCATCAGGGACTTCTCCGTTCTTC. Protein sequence: CASSEASGTSPFF.

This chain joins TRBV1 and TRBJ1-5; whether TRBD1, the table's D call, matches the DNA was not checked. TRBV1 is a pseudogene locus. The CDR3 length is 17 residues. The CDR3 DNA is TGCACCAGCAGCCAAGGGACGAGTGGAGACAGTTATCAGCCCCAGCATTTT. Amino acid sequence: CTSSQGTSGDSYQPQHF.

The chain is built from TRBV5-6 and TRBJ2-1; 7 bases line up with TRBD2. Germline CDR1 reads SGHDT; CDR2 reads YYEEEE. This CDR3 spans 15 amino acids. Germline trimming cut 5 bases from V and 2 bases from J; bases unmatched to any gene: 7. CDR3 loop: CASRLLSGAYNEQFF. The DNA for the CDR3 is TGTGCCAGCAGACTTCTGAGCGGGGCCTACAATGAGCAGTTCTTC.

This clone was counted a few times. The CDR3 spells CASSWGLAAVSYEQYF. CDR3 nucleotides: TGTGCCAGCAGCTGGGGACTAGCGGCTGTCTCCTACGAGCAGTACTTC. The genes are TRBV13 and TRBJ2-7; 11 nucleotides match TRBD2. Trimming cost V 4 bases and J 0 bases; bases outside gene matches: 5. Germline CDR1 is PRHDT and CDR2 is FYEKMQ (reference sequence). This CDR3 has 16 amino acids.

The J gene is TRBJ2-2, the V gene TRBV2; 15 nucleotides agree with TRBD2. The CDR3 contains 17 residues. CDR1 and CDR2 (germline): SNHLY, FYNNEI. The junction had 8 bases not matched to a gene; V was cut back by 10 bases and J by 2 bases. CDR3 sequence reads: CATRTGLAGGNTGELFF. CDR3 DNA: TGTGCCACTAGGACGGGACTAGCGGGGGGTAACACCGGGGAGCTGTTTTTT.

This clone was found a few times. V is TRBV7-3 and J is TRBJ2-5; possible D gene TRBD2, 6 bases. Deletions cut 2 bases from V and 5 bases from J, with 15 bases between. This CDR3 is built from 15 residues. Germline-derived CDR1 and CDR2 are SGHTA and FQGTGA. The CDR3 sequence: CASSLGSAGPETQYF. DNA for the CDR3: TGTGCCAGCAGCTTAGGGAGTGCGGGACCTGAGACCCAGTACTTC.

This clone was detected only a few times. The V gene is TRBV7-2, the J gene TRBJ2-6; D gene ambiguous. CDR1 is SGHTA, CDR2 FQGNSA, per germline. The CDR3 consists of 14 residues. V lost 4 bases and J 1 base, leaving 5 bases between the germline ends. CDR3 amino acids: CASSSTSGANVLTF. The CDR3 bases are TGTGCCAGCAGCTCCACATCTGGGGCCAACGTCCTGACTTTC. The full variable domain, with the rest looked up from reference TRBV7-2 and TRBJ2-6, is GAGVSQSPSNKVTEKGKDVELRCDPISGHTALYWYRQSLGQGLEFLIYFQGNSAPDKSGLPSDRFSAERTGGSVSTLTIQRTQQEDSAVYLCASSSTSGANVLTFGAGSRLTVL.

The table lists this clone with a few counts. The CDR3 protein is CASSLVQGISGNTIYF. The DNA of the CDR3 is TGTGCCAGCAGTTTAGTACAGGGGATCTCTGGAAACACCATATATTTT. The V gene is TRBV28, the J gene TRBJ1-3; TRBD1 agrees at 7 bases. The junction had 4 bases not matched to a gene; V was cut back by 2 bases and J by 0 bases. This CDR3 comprises 16 residues. Germline CDR1 and CDR2: MDHEN and SYDVKM. The full variable domain, with the rest looked up from reference TRBV28 and TRBJ1-3, is DVKVTQSSRYLVKRTGEKVFLECVQDMDHENMFWYRQDPGLGLRLIYFSYDVKMKEKGDIPEGYSVSREKKERFSLILESASTNQTSMYLCASSLVQGISGNTIYFGEGSWLTVV.

Only a few counts were recorded for this clone. The same CDR3 also results from other DNA sequences found in this sample. The rearrangement uses TRBV7-9 and TRBJ1-1; the D gene is possibly TRBD1 (5 bases). This CDR3 spans 13 amino acids. CDR1 and CDR2 from the germline V gene are SEHNR and FQNEAQ (reference sequence). The V and J ends lost 3 bases and 1 base respectively, with 6 bases between them. The CDR3 DNA reads TGTGCCAGCAGCTTTCAGGGGAACACTGAAGCTTTCTTT. This gives the protein CASSFQGNTEAFF.